This TCR beta chain was observed in a study of OX40 agonist ivuxolimab in advanced cancers. Whole-study findings and limits: Clonal expansion by week 6 occurred in CD4+ and CD8+ blood T cells (at 0.1 to 3.0 mg/kg).

Using immunoSEQ multiplex PCR, the repertoire was profiled, and TCRdb retains in-frame clones only, with some absent. The table includes some 69,000 clones, around 90% detected once. CDR3 size: 11 residues. The germline V gene has CDR1 DFQATT and CDR2 SNEGSKA (reference sequence). Trimming took 6 bases from V and 4 from J, leaving 8 bases between them. This clone has just one count. Its specificity is not known. The gene calls are TRBV20-1 and TRBJ2-3; D might be TRBD2 (6 bases). This TCR derives from an adult with an advanced solid tumor such as melanoma, head and neck, liver or kidney cancer. Sequencing used CD4+ or CD8+ T cells sorted from blood, obtained in a trial of the OX40 agonist ivuxolimab. This CDR3 reads CSAAGADTQYF. CDR3 DNA: TGCAGTGCAGCGGGCGCAGATACGCAGTATTTT.